This TCR beta chain was identified in a study of radiation and T cells in renal cell carcinoma. Overall study findings and caveats: Compared with controls, irradiated tumors had more, larger dominant CDR3 motifs.

This clone was picked up a small number of times. Its antigen is unknown. Treatment defined: 15 Gy SBRT to primary tumor, nephrectomy 4 weeks later. The germline CDR1 and CDR2 sequences are SGHTA and FQGNSA. This CDR3 has 14 amino acids. Trimming took 1 base from V and 6 from J, leaving 10 bases between them. Sequencing was performed with immunoSEQ multiplex PCR; in TCRdb, only in-frame clones are kept and a portion is missing. Found here are 19,000 or so clones, 55% to 65% of them singletons; the top ten hold 12%. The J gene is TRBJ1-5, the V gene TRBV7-2, with D uncertain. Sequencing used tumor tissue, obtained from a patient whose treatment included radiotherapy and nephrectomy. This clonotype originated in a woman in her 70s with renal cell carcinoma. CDR3 sequence (DNA): TGTGCCAGCAGCTTAGATGCGGGAGGTCAGCCCCAGCATTTT. The encoded protein is CASSLDAGGQPQHF.